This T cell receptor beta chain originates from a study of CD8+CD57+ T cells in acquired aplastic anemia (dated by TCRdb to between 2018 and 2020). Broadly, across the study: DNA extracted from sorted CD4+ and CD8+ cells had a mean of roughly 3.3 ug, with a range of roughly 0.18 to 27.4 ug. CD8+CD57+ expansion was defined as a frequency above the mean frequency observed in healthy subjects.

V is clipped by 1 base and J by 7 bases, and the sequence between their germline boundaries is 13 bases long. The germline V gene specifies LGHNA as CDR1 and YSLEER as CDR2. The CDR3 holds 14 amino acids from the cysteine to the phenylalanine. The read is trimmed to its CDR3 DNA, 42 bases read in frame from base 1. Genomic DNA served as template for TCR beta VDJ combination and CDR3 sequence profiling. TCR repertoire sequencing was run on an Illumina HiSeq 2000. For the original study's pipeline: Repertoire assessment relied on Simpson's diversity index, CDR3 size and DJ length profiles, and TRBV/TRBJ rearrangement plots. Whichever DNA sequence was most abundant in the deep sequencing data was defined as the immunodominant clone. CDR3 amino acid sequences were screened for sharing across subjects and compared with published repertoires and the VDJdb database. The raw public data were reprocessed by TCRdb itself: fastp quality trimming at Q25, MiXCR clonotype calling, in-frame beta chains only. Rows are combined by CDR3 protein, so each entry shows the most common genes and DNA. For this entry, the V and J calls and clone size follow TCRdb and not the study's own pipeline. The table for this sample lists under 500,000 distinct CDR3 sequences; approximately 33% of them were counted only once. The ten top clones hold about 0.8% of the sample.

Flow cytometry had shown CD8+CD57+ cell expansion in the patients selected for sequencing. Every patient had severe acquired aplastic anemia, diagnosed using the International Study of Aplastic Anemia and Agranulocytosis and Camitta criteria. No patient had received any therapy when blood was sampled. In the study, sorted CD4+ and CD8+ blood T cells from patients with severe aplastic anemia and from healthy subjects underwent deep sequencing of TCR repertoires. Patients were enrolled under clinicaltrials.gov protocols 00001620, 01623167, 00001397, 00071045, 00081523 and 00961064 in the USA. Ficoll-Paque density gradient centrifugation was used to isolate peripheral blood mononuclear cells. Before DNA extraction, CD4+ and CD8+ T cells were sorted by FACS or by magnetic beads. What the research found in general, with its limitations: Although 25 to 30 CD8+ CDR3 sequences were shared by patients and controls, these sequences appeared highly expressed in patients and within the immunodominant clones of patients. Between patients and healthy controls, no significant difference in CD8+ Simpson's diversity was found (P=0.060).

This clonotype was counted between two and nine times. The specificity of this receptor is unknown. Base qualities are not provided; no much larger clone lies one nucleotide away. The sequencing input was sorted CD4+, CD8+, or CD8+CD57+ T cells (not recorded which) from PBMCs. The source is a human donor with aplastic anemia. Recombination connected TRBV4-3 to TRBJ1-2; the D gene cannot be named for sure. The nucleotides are TGCGCCAGCAGCCAAGGGGTAAATGGGGTTGGCTACACCTTC. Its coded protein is CASSQGVNGVGYTF.